These 17 T cell receptor beta chains originate from one sample sequenced in a study of regulatory T cells in long-lasting Graves disease. The sample's time point: newly diagnosed GD, antithyroid drugs for less than 3 months. PBMC RNA was the source of the TCR library. Researchers made TCR beta libraries by using iRepertoire HTBI primers and running Arm-PCR on CDR3 regions. TCRdb reanalysed the multiplex PCR reads using MiXCR and keeps one entry per CDR3 protein. The sample comprises over 300,000 distinct CDR3 sequences, roughly 15% of which are singletons, and 22% rests with the top ten. Sequences were derived from peripheral blood mononuclear cells (PBMCs), sampled at new diagnosis, from a patient treated with antithyroid drugs. These receptors all stem from a female donor with Graves disease.

This clonotype was seen more than once but under ten times. The DNA of the CDR3 is TGTGCCAGCAGCTCCCCTGAAATAGCGGGAGGGCCGAACTACAATGAGCAGTTCTTC. This codes for CASSSPEIAGGPNYNEQFF. This chain joins TRBV7-9 and TRBJ2-1; TRBD2 aligns across 11 bases. The germline gives CDR1 SEHNR, CDR2 FQNEAQ (reference sequence). The J segment lost 3 bases and the V segment lost 4 bases, leaving 14 bases of the junction unmatched. The CDR3 contains 19 residues. Based on the CDR3 plus reference TRBV7-9 and TRBJ2-1, the full variable domain is DTGVSQNPRHKITKRGQNVTFRCDPISEHNRLYWYRQTLGQGPEFLTYFQNEAQLEKSRLLSDRFSAERPKGSFSTLEIQRTEQGDSAMYLCASSSPEIAGGPNYNEQFFGPGTRLTVL.

This clonotype showed up many times. V usage is TRBV2 and J usage is TRBJ1-1, with TRBD1 matching 9 bases. Looked up from germline, CDR1 is SNHLY and CDR2 is FYNNEI. CDR3 length: 15 amino acids. Trimming cost V 7 bases and J 5 bases; bases outside gene matches: 11. CDR3 amino acids: CASIPNRGLWTEAFF. The CDR3 nucleotides read TGTGCCAGCATTCCAAACAGGGGGCTCTGGACTGAAGCTTTCTTT. The whole variable domain, remainder taken from reference TRBV2 and TRBJ1-1, is EPEVTQTPSHQVTQMGQEVILRCVPISNHLYFYWYRQILGQKVEFLVSFYNNEISEKSEIFDDQFSVERPDGSNFTLKIRSTKLEDSAMYFCASIPNRGLWTEAFFGQGTRLTVV.

The CDR3 bases are TGCGCCAGCAGCTTGAGGGCTAGCGGGGGAATGAACACCGGGGAGCTGTTTTTT. This codes for CASSLRASGGMNTGELFF. The chain uses TRBV5-1 and TRBJ2-2, with TRBD2 matching over 10 bases. This CDR3 contains 18 residues. Germline-derived CDR1 and CDR2 are SGHRS and YFSETQ. The junction had 7 bases not matched to a gene; V was cut back by 1 base and J by 1 base.

The table lists this clonotype with many counts. The gene calls are TRBV7-2 and TRBJ2-7; perhaps TRBD1 as D (6 bases). The CDR3 sequence is 14 residues long. Trimming stripped 4 bases from V and 5 bases from J, with 15 bases between. Per germline, CDR1 SGHTA and CDR2 FQGNSA. Written as DNA, the CDR3 is TGTGCCAGCAGCTCTTTTCAGGGGAGACACGAGCAGTACTTC. Amino acids: CASSSFQGRHEQYF.

This clonotype was counted at least ten times. The chain has TRBV28 and TRBJ1-2, with D maybe TRBD1 (6 bases). The V gene lost 4 bases and the J gene lost 5 bases, with 17 bases spanning the gap. Germline assignment: CDR1 MDHEN and CDR2 SYDVKM. This CDR3 is 15 amino acids long. CDR3 sequence (DNA): TGTGCCAGCAGTTCGGCAAGGGGGATCGGATATGGCTACACCTTC. This codes for CASSSARGIGYGYTF.

J is TRBJ2-2 and V is TRBV20-1, with 7 bases that match TRBD1. The CDR3 contains 15 residues. Per the germline V gene, CDR1 is DFQATT and CDR2 is SNEGSKA (reference sequence). V lost 6 bases and J lost 0; bases outside the gene matches: 7. The CDR3 nucleotides are TGCAGTGCCCCGACAGGGAGAACGAACACCGGGGAGCTGTTTTTT. Protein: CSAPTGRTNTGELFF.

This clonotype was seen at least ten times. The chain couples TRBV11-2 to TRBJ2-1; the D gene is possibly TRBD1 (5 bases). Trimming took off 5 bases at V and 0 bases at J, with 14 bases between the two ends. In germline, CDR1 is SGHAT, CDR2 FQNNGV. CDR3 length equals 16 residues. The DNA of the CDR3 is TGTGCCAGCAGCCTAGTCCAGGGAAGCTCCTACAATGAGCAGTTCTTC. This sequence encodes CASSLVQGSSYNEQFF.

On this clonotype: Just one base apart from a much larger clone, this may be a read error. The chain recombines TRBV28 with TRBJ2-7; D possibly corresponds to TRBD2 (6 bases). The CDR3 runs to 16 residues. Germline V gene data show CDR1 as MDHEN and CDR2 as SYDVKM. The CDR3 loop reads CASSLSLTDGGYERYF. For the CDR3, the DNA is TGTGCCAGCAGTTTGTCCCTCACGGACGGGGGATACGAGCGGTACTTC. The full variable domain, its missing parts supplied by reference TRBV28 and TRBJ2-7, is DVKVTQSSRYLVKRTGEKVFLECVQDMDHENMFWYRQDPGLGLRLIYFSYDVKMKEKGDIPEGYSVSREKKERFSLILESASTNQTSMYLCASSLSLTDGGYERYFGPGTRLTVT.

About this clonotype itself: A read error may explain this, as a much larger clone is one base away. The conserved closing phenylalanine or tryptophan is absent in this CDR3, likely reflecting a read error. V is TRBV2 and J is TRBJ2-7, with a weak D call TRBD1 (6 bases). This CDR3 is built from 13 residues. Deletions cut 6 bases from V and 3 bases from J, with 12 bases between. CDR1 SNHLY and CDR2 FYNNEI come from the germline V gene. CDR3 protein: CASSAGQHYEQYL. In DNA form, the CDR3 reads TGTGCCAGCAGCGCCGGACAGCACTACGAGCAGTACCTC.

A note on this clonotype: A much larger clone differs from this one at a single base, so this may be a read error. This chain joins TRBV12-5 and TRBJ2-5, with D unclear. Trimming took 3 bases from V and 4 from J, leaving 12 bases between them. CDR3 size: 14 residues. The germline CDR1 and CDR2 sequences are LGHNT and FRNRAP. In DNA form, the CDR3 reads TGTGCTAGTGGTTTCGGCGTGTACCCAGAGACCCAGTACTTC. Translation: CASGFGVYPETQYF.

The CDR3: CASSGGQQSSYNEQFF. The DNA of the CDR3 is TGTGCCAGCAGCGGGGGACAGCAGAGCTCCTACAATGAGCAGTTCTTC. The J gene is TRBJ2-1, the V gene TRBV9; 7 nucleotides align to TRBD1. Germline values: CDR1 SGDLS, CDR2 YYNGEE. This CDR3 is 16 amino acids long. Trimming removed 3 bases from V and 0 bases from J; junction bases left unmatched: 6.

This clonotype was counted ten times or more. The V and J genes are TRBV29-1 and TRBJ2-7, with a weak D call TRBD1 (6 bases). The germline V gene encodes CDR1 SQVTM and CDR2 ANQGSEA. Trimming removed 5 bases from V and 2 bases from J, with 22 bases in between. This CDR3 spans 16 amino acids. CDR3 bases: TGCAGCGTTCGCACGCAAGGACAGAATCTAGCCTACGAGCAGTACTTC. This sequence encodes CSVRTQGQNLAYEQYF.

This clonotype was seen only a few times. The chain recombines TRBV25-1 with TRBJ1-2; D call uncertain. This CDR3 has 13 amino acids. V was cut by 6 bases and J by 7 bases, with 15 bases left in between. Germline V gene data show CDR1 as MGHDK and CDR2 as SYGVNS. CDR3 nucleotides: TGTGCCAGCAGCCCCCATTCTGGACGTGGCTACACCTTC. Translated, it gives CASSPHSGRGYTF.

This clonotype was found once. This clone may be a read error of a much larger clone one base away. This rearrangement joins TRBV6-2 or TRBV6-3 to TRBJ1-5; TRBD1 might be the D (5 bases). There are 14 residues in the CDR3. Germline assignment: CDR1 MNHEY and CDR2 SVGEGT. The CDR3 bases are TGTGCCAGCAGTACAGGCTTTGACAATCAGCCCCGGCATTTT. Encoded protein: CASSTGFDNQPRHF.

In regard to this clonotype: Germline is not matched at one junction end, which may reflect a read error. This chain connects TRBV5-1 to TRBJ1-4, with 9 bases lining up with TRBD1. The germline V gene has CDR1 SGHRS and CDR2 YFSETQ. CDR3 length equals 14 residues. CDR3 residues: CANSAGTGNEKLFF. CDR3 DNA sequence: TGCGCCAACAGCGCTGGGACAGGGAATGAAAAACTGTTTTTT.

The chain is built from TRBV7-9 and TRBJ1-2, with D unclear. Germline assignment: CDR1 SEHNR and CDR2 FQNEAQ (reference sequence). CDR3 length equals 16 residues. Deletions cut 2 bases from V and 4 bases from J, with 17 bases between. The DNA of the CDR3 is TGTGCCAGCAGCTTAAGGACCGCACCGGACTCCTATGGCTACACCTTC. Protein product: CASSLRTAPDSYGYTF.

This clonotype has a count of ten or more. The rearrangement uses TRBV3-1 and TRBJ1-2; no firm D call. Per the germline V gene, CDR1 is LGHDT and CDR2 is YNNKEL (reference sequence). V gave up 1 base and J gave up 11 bases, with 14 bases separating them. This CDR3 is 13 amino acids long. CDR3 DNA: TGTGCCAGCAGCCAAGGTTTGATCGACTCGTACACCTTC. Its translation is CASSQGLIDSYTF.